This T cell receptor beta chain comes out of a study of post-analysis software for immune sequencing data. General study results and limits: There were five TRBV segments more frequent in patients than controls, and TRBV5-6, TRBV5-1 and TRBV20-1 were among them. Comparison with controls showed significantly lower normalized Chao1 diversity in multiple sclerosis patients. The authors found that F measure strongly co-clustered same-batch samples.

TCR beta cDNA libraries included unique molecular identifiers. TCRdb called the PCR reads again in MiXCR, with one record for every CDR3 protein. The repertoire holds roughly 170,000 distinct CDR3 sequences, with roughly 30% as singletons. Trimming cost V 3 bases and J 8 bases, with 5 bases left between them. The CDR3 sequence is 11 residues long. In its sample, this clonotype was seen a few times. No antigen is known for it. The receptor comes from a girl under 18 with multiple sclerosis. The specimen sequenced was blood. The genes are TRBV12-3 or TRBV12-4 and TRBJ2-1, with D uncertain. The CDR3 loop is CASSLWDEQFF. Here the CDR3 DNA reads TGTGCCAGCAGTTTGTGGGATGAGCAGTTCTTC.